The next 16 T cell receptor beta chains were all read from a single sample in a study of shared clonotypes between healthy human individuals. Repertoires were generated with immunoSEQ multiplex PCR, while TCRdb's copy carries only in-frame clones and drops some. The repertoire holds millions of clones, 85% to 95% seen once, with more than 0.95% in the top ten. Naive CD8 cells comprised CD45RO-negative, CCR7-positively selected cells, excluding terminally differentiated effector memory CD45RA+ cells. The sample comprised naive CD8+ T cells sorted from blood. The receptors come from a man younger than 35 in good health.

V and J are TRBV9 and TRBJ2-1; no reliable D call. The CDR3 totals 15 residues. CDR1 and CDR2 from the germline V gene are SGDLS and YYNGEE. Trimming left V 0 bases short and J 8 bases short, with 15 bases between. The CDR3 protein is CASSVGLTIRDEQFF. CDR3 DNA sequence: TGTGCCAGCAGCGTAGGTCTTACTATTCGGGATGAGCAGTTCTTC.

The chain recombines TRBV9 with TRBJ2-3, with D possibly being TRBD2 (6 bases). Germline V gives CDR1 SGDLS, CDR2 YYNGEE. This CDR3 spans 16 amino acids. Trimming cost V 1 base and J 0 bases, with 12 bases left between them. The CDR3 region is CASSVSWRDSTDTQYF. For the CDR3, the DNA is TGTGCCAGCAGCGTAAGTTGGCGGGATAGCACAGATACGCAGTATTTT.

This rearrangement joins TRBV10-1 to TRBJ2-1, with TRBD2 matching over 8 bases. The CDR3 is made up of 13 amino acids. Germline assignment: CDR1 WNHNN and CDR2 SYGVQD (reference sequence). The ends lost 0 bases at V and 11 bases at J; junction bases unmatched: 3. The CDR3 region is CASSESTSGKQFF. CDR3 nucleotides: TGCGCCAGCAGTGAGTCAACTAGCGGAAAGCAGTTCTTC.

The chain recombines TRBV5-4 with TRBJ1-2; 9 bases line up with TRBD1. The CDR3 loop spans 14 amino acids. V lost 7 bases, J lost 2 bases, and 6 bases stayed unmatched. CDR1 is SGHNT, CDR2 YYREEE, per germline (reference sequence). The CDR3 spells CASDPGQGNYGYTF. The CDR3 bases are TGTGCCAGCGATCCGGGACAGGGAAACTATGGCTACACCTTC. The full variable domain, completed using reference TRBV5-4 and TRBJ1-2, is ETGVTQSPTHLIKTRGQQVTLRCSSQSGHNTVSWYQQALGQGPQFIFQYYREEENGRGNFPPRFSGLQFPNYSSELNVNALELDDSALYLCASDPGQGNYGYTFGSGTRLTVV.

The chain has TRBV4-3 and TRBJ1-1; 7 nucleotides line up with TRBD1. In germline, CDR1 is LGHNA, CDR2 YSLEER. This CDR3 is 15 amino acids long. Trimming removed 3 bases from V and 2 bases from J; junction bases left unmatched: 6. The CDR3 sequence: CASSQLTGYNTEAFF. The CDR3 nucleotides are TGCGCCAGCAGCCAGTTGACAGGGTACAACACTGAAGCTTTCTTT.

The chain joins TRBV19 to TRBJ1-1; D ambiguous. V was cut by 3 bases and J by 3 bases, with 14 bases left in between. There are 15 residues in the CDR3. Germline-derived CDR1 and CDR2 are LNHDA and SQIVND (reference sequence). The CDR3 sequence: CASSILRLGDTEAFF. The CDR3 bases are TGTGCCAGTAGTATCCTCCGATTGGGAGACACTGAAGCTTTCTTT.

The chain uses TRBV12-5 and TRBJ2-2; D may be TRBD1 or TRBD2 (5 bases each). This CDR3 comprises 15 residues. The germline V gene encodes CDR1 LGHNT and CDR2 FRNRAP. With 5 bases removed from V and 1 base from J, the gap between germline ends came to 11 bases. This CDR3 is CASGTGLLNTGELFF. In DNA, the CDR3 is TGTGCTAGTGGTACGGGGCTTTTGAACACCGGGGAGCTGTTTTTT.

The chain combines TRBV2 with TRBJ2-3, with D uncertain. This CDR3 has 14 residues. CDR1 and CDR2 from the germline V gene are SNHLY and FYNNEI. Between the trimmed V and J ends, which lost 5 bases and 0 bases, there was a span of 9 bases. Written as DNA, the CDR3 is TGTGCCAGCAGTCCCTGGGCTAGCACAGATACGCAGTATTTT. This gives the protein CASSPWASTDTQYF.

The rearrangement links TRBV14 to TRBJ1-6; D is unresolved. This CDR3 region has 15 residues. V was clipped by 3 bases and J by 7 bases, with 13 bases between them. Germline V lookup: CDR1 SGHDN, CDR2 FVKESK. The CDR3 DNA reads TGTGCCAGCAGCCATACCGAACGACTAAATTCACCCCTCCACTTT. Encoded protein: CASSHTERLNSPLHF. Together with reference TRBV14 and TRBJ1-6, the CDR3 gives the full variable domain: EAGVTQFPSHSVIEKGQTVTLRCDPISGHDNLYWYRRVMGKEIKFLLHFVKESKQDESGMPNNRFLAERTGGTYSTLKVQPAELEDSGVYFCASSHTERLNSPLHFGNGTRLTVT.

This clone was observed once. This rearrangement joins TRBV2 to TRBJ2-7; 7 nucleotides agree with TRBD2. This CDR3 contains 14 residues. J lost 4 bases, V lost 4 bases, and 7 bases had no gene match. Per the germline V gene, CDR1 is SNHLY and CDR2 is FYNNEI. The CDR3 nucleotides read TGTGCCAGCAGTGTCCTAGCGGCTACATACGAGCAGTACTTC. Protein sequence: CASSVLAATYEQYF.

As to this clone: At the DNA level, this CDR3 is encoded by other sequences in the same sample as well. This chain joins TRBV19 and TRBJ2-7, with D possibly being TRBD2 (7 bases). CDR3 length equals 14 residues. Germline CDR1 LNHDA, CDR2 SQIVND (reference sequence). V was clipped by 1 base and J by 4 bases, with 11 bases between them. CDR3 sequence (DNA): TGTGCCAGTAGTATAGCGGGGGGCGATTACGAGCAGTACTTC. It codes for CASSIAGGDYEQYF.

V and J are TRBV5-1 and TRBJ2-2, with D unclear. Trimming stripped 0 bases from V and 0 bases from J, with 6 bases between. Germline V lookup: CDR1 SGHRS, CDR2 YFSETQ. This CDR3 is 15 amino acids long. The CDR3 DNA follows: TGCGCCAGCAGCTTGGCGGCAGCGAACACCGGGGAGCTGTTTTTT. This sequence encodes CASSLAAANTGELFF.

For this clone: Other DNA sequences in the same sample also yield this CDR3. The chain is built from TRBV27 and TRBJ2-7; TRBD2 agrees at 15 bases. Germline loops: CDR1 MNHEY, CDR2 SMNVEV (reference sequence). V was clipped by 4 bases and J by 3 bases; unmatched bases: 1. CDR3 length: 15 residues. CDR3 DNA sequence: TGTGCCAGCAGTTCGGGACTAGCGGGAGGCTACGAGCAGTACTTC. This sequence encodes CASSSGLAGGYEQYF.

J is TRBJ2-5 and V is TRBV7-9; D may be TRBD2 (6 bases). V was shortened by 2 bases and J by 5 bases, with 18 bases between the two germline ends. Per germline, CDR1 SEHNR and CDR2 FQNEAQ (reference sequence). The CDR3 extends over 16 amino acids. The CDR3 region has the DNA TGTGCCAGCAGCTTATCCGTCCGGGACTTAGGGGAGACCCAGTACTTC. This gives the protein CASSLSVRDLGETQYF.

The CDR3: CASSLGSIGEQETQYF. In DNA, the CDR3 is TGTGCCAGCAGTTTAGGCAGCATAGGAGAACAAGAGACCCAGTACTTC. The genes are TRBV27 and TRBJ2-5; D gene ambiguous. Germline lookup yields CDR1 MNHEY and CDR2 SMNVEV (reference sequence). V was cut by 2 bases and J by 2 bases, with 15 bases left in between. The CDR3 runs to 16 residues.

CDR3 sequence (DNA): TGTGCCTGGAGTGTTGGGCACGTACAAGAGACCCAGTACTTC. This translates into CAWSVGHVQETQYF. The chain combines TRBV30 with TRBJ2-5; D call uncertain. This CDR3 contains 14 residues. Germline CDR1 is GTSNPN and CDR2 is SVGIG (reference sequence). Trimming left V 0 bases short and J 2 bases short, with 10 bases between.